The 32 T cell receptor beta chains given below trace back to one sample, sequenced in a study of vaccination and CD4 T cells after COVID-19. Treatment described: approximately nine-day PBMC culture with coronavirus spike peptide pools or control peptides (ViraFEST assay). Sequenced with the Oncomine TCR Beta short-read assay was DNA taken from cultured CD4+ T cells. MiXCR was run by TCRdb on the PCR reads, yielding one entry per CDR3 protein. The data hold around 15,000 distinct CDR3 sequences, with around 52% observed a single time. These receptors lack a known antigen. Sequencing used CD4+ T cells from blood, cultured in vitro, obtained before SARS-CoV-2 vaccination. The receptors here all came from a human donor who had recovered from COVID-19.

This sequence joins TRBV20-1 and TRBJ1-1, with D possibly being TRBD1 (5 bases). Germline V CDR1 and CDR2: DFQATT, SNEGSKA (reference sequence). The CDR3 spans 15 residues. The V and J ends lost 6 bases and 5 bases respectively, with 22 bases between them. CDR3 in DNA: TGCAGTGCACATGGGGTAGGGCAGGGAAGAACTGAAGCTTTCTTT. It specifies CSAHGVGQGRTEAFF.

The V call is TRBV20-1, the J call TRBJ1-1, with 9 bases fitting TRBD1. The germline gives CDR1 DFQATT, CDR2 SNEGSKA (reference sequence). The ends lost 8 bases at V and 5 bases at J; junction bases unmatched: 6. The CDR3 has 12 amino acids. Written as DNA, the CDR3 is TGCAGTCCGGACAGGGGTGGGACTGAAGCTTTCTTT. Translated, it gives CSPDRGGTEAFF.

The chain joins TRBV29-1 to TRBJ2-5; a possible D gene is TRBD1 (5 bases). V gave up 5 bases and J gave up 0 bases, with 13 bases separating them. This CDR3 is 14 amino acids long. Germline loops: CDR1 SQVTM, CDR2 ANQGSEA. CDR3 in amino acids: CSVRQLLNQETQYF. CDR3 sequence (DNA): TGCAGCGTTCGACAGCTTCTCAACCAAGAGACCCAGTACTTC.

The rearrangement links TRBV6-2 or TRBV6-3 to TRBJ2-7; TRBD1 might be the D (5 bases). This CDR3 is 12 amino acids long. Germline V gene data show CDR1 as MNHEY and CDR2 as SVGEGT. The V end lost 9 bases, the J end lost 1 base, and 10 bases lay between the germline ends. The chain's CDR3 is CASKRTSYEQYF. CDR3 in DNA: TGTGCCAGTAAAAGGACATCCTACGAGCAGTACTTC.

The rearrangement uses TRBV19 and TRBJ1-2, with D maybe TRBD1 (6 bases). V was cut by 6 bases and J by 6 bases, with 23 bases left in between. The CDR3 is 16 amino acids. Germline values: CDR1 LNHDA, CDR2 SQIVND (reference sequence). In DNA form, the CDR3 reads TGTGCCAGTAGGCTACGCACAGGGTTTCATTGGGATGGCTACACCTTC. This gives the protein CASRLRTGFHWDGYTF.

V usage is TRBV3-1 and J usage is TRBJ1-5; 7 nucleotides line up with TRBD1. Trimming removed 4 bases from V and 3 bases from J; junction bases left unmatched: 6. The CDR3 consists of 15 residues. From germline, CDR1 is LGHDT and CDR2 YNNKEL (reference sequence). CDR3 nucleotide sequence: TGTGCCAGCAGCCCCCGGACAGGACTCAATCAGCCCCAGCATTTT. As protein: CASSPRTGLNQPQHF.

The chain joins TRBV27 to TRBJ2-3, with D perhaps matching TRBD1 (6 bases). CDR1 is MNHEY and CDR2 is SMNVEV in the germline V gene (reference sequence). Trimming stripped 4 bases from V and 3 bases from J, with 14 bases between. This CDR3 is built from 15 residues. The CDR3 nucleotides are TGTGCCAGCAGTTCGCACAGGGTAGTAACAGATACGCAGTATTTT. It translates to CASSSHRVVTDTQYF.

This clonotype was seen more than once but under ten times. The chain links TRBV5-8 to TRBJ1-5; 8 bases map to TRBD1. The CDR3 spans 17 residues. CDR1 is SGHTS and CDR2 is YDEGEE in the germline V gene. Germline trimming cut 1 base from V and 5 bases from J; bases unmatched to any gene: 11. The CDR3 DNA reads as TGTGCCAGCAGCTTGCGGACAGGGAGCCCCTCCGATCAGCCCCAGCATTTT. Translating gives CASSLRTGSPSDQPQHF.

A few counts support this clonotype. V is TRBV7-9 and J is TRBJ1-2; D may be TRBD1 (6 bases). CDR1 is SEHNR and CDR2 is FQNEAQ in the germline V gene (reference sequence). Deletions cut 6 bases from V and 6 bases from J, with 20 bases between. The CDR3 is made up of 15 amino acids. The CDR3 sequence is CASSRPGDSFDGYTF. The CDR3, as DNA: TGTGCCAGCAGTCGGCCAGGGGACTCTTTTGATGGCTACACCTTC.

A note on this clonotype: Mismatch with germline at one junction end may stem from a read error. CDR3: CSASRGTNQSQHF. In DNA form, the CDR3 reads TGCAGTGCTAGTCGGGGGACGAATCAGTCCCAGCATTTT. The chain uses TRBV20-1 and TRBJ1-5; D is perhaps TRBD1 (5 bases). The CDR3 consists of 13 residues. Germline CDR1 is DFQATT and CDR2 is SNEGSKA (reference sequence).

A note on this clonotype: One junction end disagrees with the germline gene, perhaps due to a read error. V gene TRBV20-1 combines with J gene TRBJ1-1; 10 bases align to TRBD1. CDR1 is DFQATT, CDR2 SNEGSKA, per germline (reference sequence). The CDR3 covers 16 residues. The CDR3 spells CSARGQGDRGRTVAFF. The CDR3 nucleotides read TGCAGTGCTAGAGGCCAGGGGGACAGGGGACGCACTGTAGCTTTCTTT.

This clonotype has just a few counts. The genes are TRBV20-1 and TRBJ2-7, with TRBD1 identical over 7 bases. This CDR3 is built from 15 residues. V was clipped by 5 bases and J by 1 base; unmatched bases: 11. The germline gives CDR1 DFQATT, CDR2 SNEGSKA (reference sequence). The CDR3 protein is CSAGVDRRISYEQYF. CDR3 DNA sequence: TGCAGTGCTGGAGTGGACAGGCGTATATCCTACGAGCAGTACTTC.

The genes are TRBV5-6 and TRBJ2-3; D is possibly TRBD2 (6 bases). CDR1 is SGHDT, CDR2 YYEEEE, per germline. The length of the CDR3 is 15 residues. The germline V and J ends were trimmed by 3 bases and 0 bases, with 11 bases remaining between them. The CDR3 region has the DNA TGTGCCAGCAGCTGGGGAGGTTTTAGCACAGATACGCAGTATTTT. It yields the protein CASSWGGFSTDTQYF.

V and J are TRBV7-2 and TRBJ2-7; D is unresolved. V shed 5 bases and J shed 3 bases, with 14 bases lying between them. The CDR3 contains 14 residues. Per the germline V gene, CDR1 is SGHTA and CDR2 is FQGNSA. The CDR3 nucleotides read TGTGCCAGCAGCCGAATATCAGTGGACTACGAGCAGTACTTC. It translates to CASSRISVDYEQYF.

A few counts support this clonotype. This chain uses TRBV7-2 with TRBJ1-2; TRBD1 aligns across 11 bases. Trimming took 5 bases from V and 4 from J; bases not matched to a gene: 6. CDR1 SGHTA and CDR2 FQGNSA come from the germline V gene. This CDR3 spans 15 amino acids. Written as DNA, the CDR3 is TGTGCCAGCAGCAGAGGGACAGGGGGTGTCTATGGCTACACCTTC. Translation gives CASSRGTGGVYGYTF.

The chain couples TRBV20-1 to TRBJ1-2; D unclear. The CDR3 consists of 11 residues. Germline CDR1 is DFQATT and CDR2 is SNEGSKA (reference sequence). Trimming left V 2 bases short and J 9 bases short, with 10 bases between. The CDR3 coding sequence is TGCAGTGCTAGACTTGGGTCCAGCTACACCTTC. It specifies CSARLGSSYTF.

The CDR3 nucleotides read TGTGCCAGCAGCCTCGACAGAGGCAATCAGCCCCAGCATTTT. Its translation is CASSLDRGNQPQHF. This chain connects TRBV4-2 to TRBJ1-5; possible D gene TRBD1, 5 bases. CDR3 length: 14 residues. Per germline, CDR1 LGHNA and CDR2 YNFKEQ. Trimming removed 4 bases at V and 2 bases at J, with 9 bases between.

The V gene is TRBV25-1, the J gene TRBJ2-7; no definite D call. In germline, CDR1 is MGHDK, CDR2 SYGVNS. CDR3 length equals 14 residues. V lost 5 bases, J lost 0 bases, and 11 bases lay in between. CDR3 DNA sequence: TGTGCCAGCAGTCCCCCGGCCCCCTCCTACGAGCAGTACTTC. Amino acid sequence: CASSPPAPSYEQYF.

Notes on this clonotype: One junction end disagrees with the germline gene, perhaps due to a read error. The rearrangement links TRBV6-1 to TRBJ1-1, with D possibly matching TRBD1 (6 bases). The germline gives CDR1 MNHNS, CDR2 SASEGT. The CDR3 contains 14 residues. The CDR3 here is CAGSDGGVNTEAFF. The CDR3 DNA is TGTGCCGGCAGTGACGGGGGCGTGAACACTGAAGCTTTCTTT.

The chain joins TRBV7-2 to TRBJ1-2, with D tentatively TRBD1 (5 bases). The CDR3 covers 14 residues. Trimming took off 5 bases at V and 2 bases at J, with 12 bases between the two ends. Germline values: CDR1 SGHTA, CDR2 FQGNSA. The CDR3 region has the DNA TGTGCCAGCAGCCCCCAGGGCAGGAACTATGGCTACACCTTC. This gives the protein CASSPQGRNYGYTF.

The V and J genes are TRBV19 and TRBJ1-5; no firm D call. CDR3 length: 15 residues. Germline CDR1 and CDR2: LNHDA and SQIVND (reference sequence). Trimming took off 5 bases at V and 0 bases at J, with 11 bases between the two ends. Here the CDR3 reads CASSPQDSSNQPQHF. CDR3 nucleotide sequence: TGTGCCAGTAGTCCCCAAGACTCTAGCAATCAGCCCCAGCATTTT.

This chain joins TRBV6-1 and TRBJ1-2, with TRBD1 matching 7 bases. Germline CDR1 and CDR2: MNHNS and SASEGT. Losses at the gene ends were 5 bases for V and 4 bases for J; bases not matched to a gene: 1. This CDR3 is 12 amino acids long. CDR3 DNA sequence: TGTGCCAGCAGTCGGGACAGCTATGGCTACACCTTC. It codes for CASSRDSYGYTF.

The rearrangement joins TRBV5-1 to TRBJ2-7; TRBD1 matches 7 bases. Germline values: CDR1 SGHRS, CDR2 YFSETQ. V lost 3 bases, J lost 2 bases, and 5 bases stayed unmatched. This CDR3 has 14 residues. This CDR3 reads CASSSTGSPYEQYF. CDR3 DNA sequence: TGCGCCAGCAGCTCGACAGGGAGTCCCTACGAGCAGTACTTC.

The chain links TRBV7-8 to TRBJ2-1; TRBD2 might be the D (5 bases). The CDR3 spans 15 residues. Looked up from germline, CDR1 is SGHVS and CDR2 is FQNEAQ. Deletions cut 3 bases from V and 0 bases from J, with 9 bases between. The CDR3 nucleotides are TGTGCCAGCAGCTTCGGTGAGGGCTCCTACAATGAGCAGTTCTTC. It is translated as CASSFGEGSYNEQFF.

This chain joins TRBV11-3 and TRBJ1-1; the D gene is possibly TRBD1 (6 bases). The CDR3 runs 13 residues. Looked up from germline, CDR1 is SGHNT and CDR2 is YENEEA. Trimming removed 5 bases from V and 6 bases from J, with 13 bases in between. Here the CDR3 reads CASSTQGSPEAFF. The CDR3 DNA reads TGTGCCAGCAGCACCCAGGGGAGTCCTGAAGCTTTCTTT.

This clonotype was observed a few times. This chain links TRBV6-1 with TRBJ1-2, with 9 positions matching TRBD1. This CDR3 comprises 15 residues. Trimming at V came to 6 bases and at J to 7 bases, leaving 12 bases not matched to a gene. Germline CDR1 and CDR2: MNHNS and SASEGT. The CDR3 protein is CASSVMTGGSSGYTF. CDR3 DNA: TGTGCCAGCAGCGTTATGACAGGGGGTAGTAGTGGCTACACCTTC.

This clonotype was observed a handful of times. CDR3 loop: CATRGLNTEAFF. The CDR3 coding sequence is TGTGCCACCAGAGGACTAAACACTGAAGCTTTCTTT. The chain employs TRBV24-1 and TRBJ1-1; D call uncertain. The germline V gene encodes CDR1 KGHDR and CDR2 SFDVKD. The V and J ends lost 7 bases and 2 bases respectively, with 7 bases between them. The CDR3 extends over 12 amino acids.

The CDR3 loop is CASSVVAVGSGANVLTF. The CDR3 DNA is TGTGCCAGCAGCGTAGTGGCCGTCGGGTCTGGGGCCAACGTCCTGACTTTC. The rearrangement links TRBV9 to TRBJ2-6; D gene ambiguous. This CDR3 contains 17 residues. Trimming took off 0 bases at V and 1 base at J, with 11 bases between the two ends. From germline, CDR1 is SGDLS and CDR2 YYNGEE.

This clonotype is medium-sized (0.01 to 0.1%) in the sample. This chain connects TRBV6-1 to TRBJ1-1; D call uncertain. Trimming removed 6 bases at V and 0 bases at J, with 2 bases between. The CDR3 is made up of 11 amino acids. The germline gives CDR1 MNHNS, CDR2 SASEGT. CDR3: CASRMNTEAFF. CDR3 nucleotides: TGTGCCAGCAGGATGAACACTGAAGCTTTCTTT.

The CDR3 bases are TGTGCCAGCAGGCGACAGGGCGATTCCTACGAGCAGTACTTC. Protein product: CASRRQGDSYEQYF. V is TRBV28 and J is TRBJ2-7; TRBD1 matches 7 bases. The CDR3 runs 14 residues. With 6 bases clipped from V and 1 base from J, the junction kept 6 bases outside the gene matches. Per the germline V gene, CDR1 is MDHEN and CDR2 is SYDVKM.

The chain employs TRBV29-1 and TRBJ2-3; D is tentatively TRBD1 or TRBD2 (7 bases each). CDR3 length equals 13 residues. V was trimmed by 5 bases and J by 4 bases, leaving 13 bases between them. Germline CDR1 reads SQVTM; CDR2 reads ANQGSEA. The DNA for the CDR3 is TGCAGCGTTCAGCAGGGGGGGGCAGATACGCAGTATTTT. It encodes CSVQQGGADTQYF.

With respect to this clonotype: One end of the junction varies from germline; a read error may be responsible. The V call is TRBV5-6, the J call TRBJ2-3, with a tentative D call TRBD1 (8 bases). The CDR3 length is 16 residues. The germline CDR1 and CDR2 sequences are SGHDT and YYEEEE. DNA of the CDR3: TGTGCCCGCAGCCGACGGACAGGGAGGGGAACAGATACGCAGTATTTT. Protein sequence: CARSRRTGRGTDTQYF.